Each of the 26 T cell receptor beta chains below was sequenced from the same sample in a study of shared clonotypes between healthy human individuals. This table comes from immunoSEQ multiplex PCR, and its TCRdb copy is limited to in-frame clones, with some not included. The data contain approximately 720,000 clones, around 90% of them seen just once; the ten biggest clones take up approximately 25%. CD8 cells regarded as naive lacked CD45RO, were positively chosen for CCR7, and omitted terminally differentiated effector memory CD45RA+ cells. Sequencing was done on a sample of naive CD8+ T cells sorted from blood. These receptors were collected from a man aged 25-45 years in good health.

The chain couples TRBV5-4 to TRBJ1-3, with 7 bases that match TRBD1. The V gene end was trimmed by 1 base and the J gene end by 12 bases; junction bases not matched to a gene: 10. This CDR3 is 14 amino acids long. Looked up from germline, CDR1 is SGHNT and CDR2 is YYREEE (reference sequence). In nucleotides, the CDR3 is TGTGCCAGCAGCTTGTCCGGACAGGATTGGGACATATATTTT. Translated: CASSLSGQDWDIYF.

The chain has TRBV15 and TRBJ2-7, with D possibly being TRBD1 (5 bases). This CDR3 comprises 16 residues. Between the trimmed V and J ends, which lost 0 bases and 0 bases, there was a span of 12 bases. CDR1 LNHNV and CDR2 YYDKDF come from the germline V gene (reference sequence). CDR3 region: CATSREARGGSYEQYF. For the CDR3, the DNA is TGTGCCACCAGCAGAGAGGCTAGGGGTGGCTCCTACGAGCAGTACTTC.

This sequence joins TRBV7-2 and TRBJ2-7, with 7 positions matching TRBD1. V lost 2 bases, J lost 0 bases, and 7 bases stayed unmatched. CDR1 and CDR2 (germline): SGHTA, FQGNSA. This CDR3 spans 16 amino acids. The DNA for the CDR3 is TGTGCCAGCAGCTTACCCAGGACAGGAGACTCCTACGAGCAGTACTTC. Residues: CASSLPRTGDSYEQYF.

This chain joins TRBV7-6 and TRBJ2-3; D remains ambiguous. Germline loops: CDR1 SGHVS, CDR2 FNYEAQ. The CDR3 extends over 14 amino acids. V lost 3 bases, J lost 0 bases, and 7 bases lay in between. The CDR3 DNA is TGTGCCAGCAGCTTGTCTCCTAGCACAGATACGCAGTATTTT. Encoded protein: CASSLSPSTDTQYF.

V usage is TRBV18 and J usage is TRBJ2-2, with 11 bases lining up with TRBD1. This CDR3 is 17 amino acids long. The V gene's germline CDR1 is KGHSH and CDR2 LQKENI. The V segment lost 3 bases and the J segment 0 bases; nucleotides outside the gene matches: 3. The CDR3 region is CASSPGTGGPNTGELFF. The CDR3 DNA follows: TGTGCCAGCTCACCTGGGACAGGGGGACCGAACACCGGGGAGCTGTTTTTT.

The rearrangement links TRBV7-9 to TRBJ2-3; D not certain. V lost 0 bases and J 6 bases, leaving 13 bases between the germline ends. Per germline, CDR1 SEHNR and CDR2 FQNEAQ (reference sequence). The CDR3 runs to 15 residues. The CDR3 bases are TGTGCCAGCAGCTTAGCGCGAAATAGCAGGGATACGCAGTATTTT. It encodes CASSLARNSRDTQYF.

The J gene is TRBJ2-3, the V gene TRBV7-8; 11 bases are shared with TRBD1. V lost 3 bases and J lost 0; bases outside the gene matches: 8. This CDR3 has 18 amino acids. From germline, CDR1 is SGHVS and CDR2 FQNEAQ. This chain's CDR3 is CASSFNRDRGTSTDTQYF. The CDR3 region has the DNA TGTGCCAGCAGCTTCAACCGGGACAGGGGGACTAGCACAGATACGCAGTATTTT. The whole variable domain, filled in from reference TRBV7-8 and TRBJ2-3, reads GAGVSQSPRYKVAKRGQDVALRCDPISGHVSLFWYQQALGQGPEFLTYFQNEAQLDKSGLPSDRFFAERPEGSVSTLKIQRTQQEDSAVYLCASSFNRDRGTSTDTQYFGPGTRLTVL.

This clone is a singleton in its sample. This chain connects TRBV15 to TRBJ1-3; TRBD1 matches at 9 bases. This CDR3 region has 14 residues. V lost 7 bases and J lost 2; bases outside the gene matches: 3. Germline assignment: CDR1 LNHNV and CDR2 YYDKDF (reference sequence). The CDR3 DNA follows: TGTGCCACCACCCGGGACAGGGCTGGAAACACCATATATTTT. Amino acid sequence: CATTRDRAGNTIYF.

A single count supports this clone. This same CDR3 is encoded by further DNA sequences in the sample. The chain carries TRBV27 and TRBJ2-7; TRBD2 matches at 7 bases. V shed 4 bases and J 2 bases; nucleotides not matched to a gene: 11. Germline V gene data show CDR1 as MNHEY and CDR2 as SMNVEV (reference sequence). This CDR3 spans 16 amino acids. This CDR3 reads CASSSEGGRGAYEQYF. Here the CDR3 DNA reads TGTGCCAGCAGTTCCGAGGGAGGGCGTGGGGCCTACGAGCAGTACTTC.

The rearrangement uses TRBV25-1 and TRBJ1-2; no definite D call. Trimming removed 2 bases at V and 0 bases at J, with 13 bases between. Germline V gives CDR1 MGHDK, CDR2 SYGVNS. This CDR3 has 16 residues. This chain's CDR3 is CASSEGSIPANYGYTF. CDR3 sequence (DNA): TGTGCCAGCAGTGAAGGATCGATACCCGCTAACTATGGCTACACCTTC.

In this sample, this clone turned up once. The same CDR3 is also encoded by other DNA sequences in this sample. The CDR3 region is CASSLGLAGGGETQYF. In DNA, the CDR3 is TGCGCCAGCAGCTTGGGACTAGCGGGAGGTGGGGAGACCCAGTACTTC. The rearrangement uses TRBV5-1 and TRBJ2-5; 13 nucleotides agree with TRBD2. CDR1 and CDR2 from the germline V gene are SGHRS and YFSETQ. The CDR3 extends over 16 amino acids. Trimming removed 0 bases from V and 5 bases from J; junction bases left unmatched: 4.

The genes are TRBV6-1 and TRBJ2-1; 12 nucleotides agree with TRBD2. The CDR3 runs to 17 residues. Germline CDR1 and CDR2: MNHNS and SASEGT. Losses at the gene ends were 4 bases for V and 0 bases for J; bases not matched to a gene: 4. Written as DNA, the CDR3 is TGTGCCAGCAGTGCGGGACTAGCGGGCCCCTCCTACAATGAGCAGTTCTTC. It is translated as CASSAGLAGPSYNEQFF.

This clone was detected only once. This chain uses TRBV4-3 with TRBJ2-5, with 8 bases aligning to TRBD2. The CDR3 sequence is 16 residues long. Germline loops: CDR1 LGHNA, CDR2 YSLEER. V was clipped by 1 base and J by 5 bases; unmatched bases: 9. CDR3 sequence reads: CASSQVLAGLEETQYF. In nucleotides, the CDR3 is TGCGCCAGCAGCCAAGTTTTAGCGGGATTGGAGGAGACCCAGTACTTC.

The chain employs TRBV27 and TRBJ2-5; D not certain. CDR1 is MNHEY and CDR2 is SMNVEV in the germline V gene (reference sequence). With 2 bases removed from V and 7 bases from J, the gap between germline ends came to 8 bases. This CDR3 has 12 amino acids. As DNA, the CDR3 is TGTGCCAGCAGTTTAAATCGAGGGACCCAGTACTTC. Its translation: CASSLNRGTQYF.

A note on this clone: Its ends do not fully match the called genes, so a read error is possible. The chain has TRBV7-2 and TRBJ2-1, with 10 bases aligning to TRBD2. Germline CDR1 and CDR2: SGHTA and FQGNSA. This CDR3 is built from 16 residues. As DNA, the CDR3 is TGTGCCAGCAGCTTAACCCTAGCGGGAGTCTACGATGAGCAGTTCTTC. Encoded protein: CASSLTLAGVYDEQFF. Combining the CDR3 with reference TRBV7-2 and TRBJ2-1 gives the whole variable domain GAGVSQSPSNKVTEKGKDVELRCDPISGHTALYWYRQSLGQGLEFLIYFQGNSAPDKSGLPSDRFSAERTGGSVSTLTIQRTQQEDSAVYLCASSLTLAGVYDEQFFGPGTRLTVL.

This chain uses TRBV14 with TRBJ2-3, with D hard to call. The CDR3 is made up of 16 amino acids. V gave up 3 bases and J gave up 0 bases, with 13 bases separating them. Germline V gene lookup returns CDR1 SGHDN and CDR2 FVKESK. CDR3 sequence (DNA): TGTGCCAGCAGCCATCTTTACGAAACTAGCACAGATACGCAGTATTTT. Its translation is CASSHLYETSTDTQYF.

J is TRBJ2-1 and V is TRBV27; 10 bases map to TRBD2. Germline CDR1 MNHEY, CDR2 SMNVEV (reference sequence). The CDR3 extends over 17 amino acids. V shed 2 bases, J shed 4 bases, and the junction held 8 bases outside the gene matches. The CDR3: CASSLVAPSGGYNEQFF. The CDR3 DNA sequence: TGTGCCAGCAGTTTAGTTGCCCCTAGCGGGGGATACAATGAGCAGTTCTTC.

This chain connects TRBV15 to TRBJ1-1; 9 bases fit TRBD1. CDR3 length: 17 residues. Per germline, CDR1 LNHNV and CDR2 YYDKDF (reference sequence). Trimming cost V 3 bases and J 1 base; bases outside gene matches: 9. Here the CDR3 reads CATSSGIPGQGNTEAFF. CDR3 nucleotide sequence: TGTGCCACCAGCAGTGGGATTCCGGGACAGGGGAACACTGAAGCTTTCTTT.

This chain connects TRBV5-1 to TRBJ2-7; no firm D call. The CDR3 runs 12 residues. The V end was cut by 4 bases, the J end by 6 bases, with 11 bases between. Germline CDR1 and CDR2: SGHRS and YFSETQ. CDR3 sequence: CASSPAGREQYF. DNA for the CDR3: TGCGCCAGCAGCCCGGCCGGGCGCGAGCAGTACTTC. The full variable domain, rest sourced from reference TRBV5-1 and TRBJ2-7, is KAGVTQTPRYLIKTRGQQVTLSCSPISGHRSVSWYQQTPGQGLQFLFEYFSETQRNKGNFPGRFSGRQFSNSRSEMNVSTLELGDSALYLCASSPAGREQYFGPGTRLTVT.

V and J are TRBV29-1 and TRBJ2-3; TRBD1 matches 8 bases. CDR1 is SQVTM and CDR2 is ANQGSEA in the germline V gene. This CDR3 has 16 amino acids. Germline trimming cut 5 bases from V and 0 bases from J; bases unmatched to any gene: 10. The CDR3 DNA sequence: TGCAGCGTTTATATGACAGGGGAACATAGCACAGATACGCAGTATTTT. It translates to CSVYMTGEHSTDTQYF.

The V and J genes are TRBV27 and TRBJ2-6; D is undetermined. The CDR3 is 14 residues long. Trimming took off 11 bases at V and 1 base at J, with 12 bases between the two ends. Germline lookup yields CDR1 MNHEY and CDR2 SMNVEV (reference sequence). The DNA for the CDR3 is TGTGCCGCTAGGTCTGTTTCTGGGGCCAACGTCCTGACTTTC. This gives the protein CAARSVSGANVLTF.

The chain links TRBV7-9 to TRBJ2-3, with D maybe TRBD1 (6 bases). CDR3 length equals 15 residues. Trimming left V 2 bases short and J 2 bases short, with 11 bases between. CDR1 and CDR2 from the germline V gene are SEHNR and FQNEAQ (reference sequence). Here the CDR3 DNA reads TGTGCCAGCAGCTTAAGGGGGAGCCTCACAGATACGCAGTATTTT. Its translation is CASSLRGSLTDTQYF.

The rearrangement links TRBV5-5 to TRBJ1-1; D may be TRBD1 (5 bases). The V gene lost 0 bases and the J gene lost 4 bases, with 10 bases spanning the gap. Germline loops: CDR1 SGHKS, CDR2 YYEKEE (reference sequence). The CDR3 has 14 residues. CDR3 coding DNA: TGTGCCAGCAGCTTGGGAGGGGAATCCACTGAAGCTTTCTTT. This gives the protein CASSLGGESTEAFF.

The chain links TRBV28 to TRBJ2-7, with D possibly matching TRBD1 (5 bases). The CDR3 is 12 residues long. With 5 bases removed from V and 6 bases from J, the gap between germline ends came to 11 bases. Germline CDR1 MDHEN, CDR2 SYDVKM. The CDR3 spells CASSTIGAEQYF. Written as DNA, the CDR3 is TGTGCCAGCAGTACTATAGGGGCCGAGCAGTACTTC.

A word on this clone: The sample carries other DNA sequences with the same CDR3. The gene calls are TRBV30 and TRBJ2-2; weak D call: TRBD2 (5 bases). CDR1 is GTSNPN, CDR2 SVGIG, per germline (reference sequence). The CDR3 extends over 13 amino acids. V lost 4 bases, J lost 4 bases, and 10 bases lay in between. The CDR3 is CAWTGAGTGELFF. In nucleotides, the CDR3 is TGTGCCTGGACGGGCGCGGGCACCGGGGAGCTGTTTTTT.

The rearrangement uses TRBV4-1 and TRBJ2-7; D is possibly TRBD2 (5 bases). The CDR3 runs 15 residues. Germline V gene data show CDR1 as MGHRA and CDR2 as YSYEKL. The germline V and J ends were trimmed by 1 base and 4 bases, with 14 bases remaining between them. The CDR3 spells CASSQVRGLRYEQYF. The CDR3 DNA sequence: TGCGCCAGCAGCCAAGTGAGAGGACTTCGATACGAGCAGTACTTC.